Following are 32 T cell receptor beta chains from one sample sequenced in a study of blood T cell repertoires in COVID-19. Clones were read by immunoSEQ multiplex PCR, and TCRdb kept only the in-frame ones, dropping some. The sample contains some 89,000 clones, roughly 80% of which appear only once. The material sequenced was peripheral blood. Every receptor here comes from a man aged 60-69 years with acute or convalescent COVID-19.

This chain joins TRBV21-1 and TRBJ2-7; the D segment call TRBD2 is taken from the table without a DNA check. TRBV21-1 is given as a pseudogene. The CDR3 runs to 15 residues. The CDR3 DNA is TGTGCCAGCAGCAAGGGGTCCCCACGGGACTACGAGCAGTACTTC. It yields the protein CASSKGSPRDYEQYF.

This chain links TRBV11-2 with TRBJ2-1; 11 bases are shared with TRBD2. The V segment lost 1 base and the J segment 7 bases; nucleotides outside the gene matches: 12. Germline lookup yields CDR1 SGHAT and CDR2 FQNNGV. The CDR3 is 18 residues long. The chain's CDR3 is CASSLGRSWTSGYNEQFF. The CDR3 nucleotides read TGTGCCAGCAGCTTAGGGCGCTCCTGGACTAGCGGGTATAATGAGCAGTTCTTC.

V is TRBV28 and J is TRBJ2-1, with a weak D call TRBD2 (5 bases). Trimming left V 6 bases short and J 0 bases short, with 6 bases between. Germline CDR1 and CDR2: MDHEN and SYDVKM. The CDR3 is 13 amino acids. The CDR3 coding sequence is TGTGCCAGCAGGGGGAGCTCCTACAATGAGCAGTTCTTC. Its protein product is CASRGSSYNEQFF.

The V gene is TRBV6-5, the J gene TRBJ1-4; D unclear. Germline V lookup: CDR1 MNHEY, CDR2 SVGAGI. The CDR3 runs to 15 residues. V was shortened by 6 bases and J by 4 bases, with 15 bases between the two germline ends. The DNA for the CDR3 is TGTGCCAGCAGGGACTCGGGCCGAAATAATGAAAAACTGTTTTTT. This encodes CASRDSGRNNEKLFF.

The chain is built from TRBV6-5 and TRBJ2-5, with 8 nucleotides matching TRBD2. Germline CDR1 is MNHEY and CDR2 is SVGAGI. The J segment lost 4 bases and the V segment lost 4 bases, leaving 8 bases of the junction unmatched. The CDR3 totals 15 residues. CDR3: CASSSGRGARETQYF. The CDR3 nucleotides are TGTGCCAGCAGTTCAGGGCGGGGGGCTCGAGAGACCCAGTACTTC.

The chain is built from TRBV5-4 and TRBJ2-7; D is perhaps TRBD1 (5 bases). The germline CDR1 and CDR2 sequences are SGHNT and YYREEE (reference sequence). V was clipped by 0 bases and J by 0 bases, with 13 bases between them. The CDR3 is made up of 16 amino acids. The CDR3 DNA reads TGTGCCAGCAGCTTGGCCGGACACCTAAGCTCCTACGAGCAGTACTTC. The encoded protein is CASSLAGHLSSYEQYF.

The V call is TRBV18, the J call TRBJ2-1; 7 bases align to TRBD2. The CDR3 is made up of 16 amino acids. The V gene end was trimmed by 2 bases and the J gene end by 0 bases; junction bases not matched to a gene: 4. CDR1 KGHSH and CDR2 LQKENI come from the germline V gene. The CDR3 spells CASSPDRGSSYNEQFF. CDR3 DNA: TGTGCCAGCTCACCAGATCGCGGGAGCTCCTACAATGAGCAGTTCTTC.

The chain links TRBV5-1 to TRBJ2-1; unclear D gene. V was clipped by 0 bases and J by 5 bases, with 6 bases between them. The CDR3 consists of 13 residues. Germline V gene data show CDR1 as SGHRS and CDR2 as YFSETQ. The CDR3 coding sequence is TGCGCCAGCAGCTTGGTCCCTGACAATGAGCAGTTCTTC. Translating gives CASSLVPDNEQFF.

The chain has TRBV29-1 and TRBJ1-1, with D unresolved. The CDR3 has 14 residues. V was clipped by 4 bases and J by 1 base, with 13 bases between them. The germline V gene encodes CDR1 SQVTM and CDR2 ANQGSEA. In nucleotides, the CDR3 is TGCAGCGTTGTGGAGGGAAGTGGGAACACTGAAGCTTTCTTT. This sequence encodes CSVVEGSGNTEAFF.

This clone was seen once. V and J are TRBV7-2 and TRBJ2-4; TRBD2 matches at 9 bases. This CDR3 has 15 amino acids. V shed 3 bases and J 3 bases; nucleotides not matched to a gene: 3. Germline CDR1 SGHTA, CDR2 FQGNSA. The CDR3 loop reads CASSFGGRGKNIQYF. The CDR3 DNA sequence: TGTGCCAGCAGCTTTGGCGGGAGGGGCAAAAACATTCAGTACTTC.

This clone was picked up one time. The V call is TRBV28, the J call TRBJ2-3; D possibly corresponds to TRBD1 (6 bases). V was cut by 5 bases and J by 3 bases, with 18 bases left in between. This CDR3 is built from 16 residues. Per germline, CDR1 MDHEN and CDR2 SYDVKM. Here the CDR3 DNA reads TGTGCCAGCAGTCCGACAGGCCGATCCGGGACAGATACGCAGTATTTT. Its translation: CASSPTGRSGTDTQYF. Variable domain in full (rest from reference TRBV28 and TRBJ2-3): DVKVTQSSRYLVKRTGEKVFLECVQDMDHENMFWYRQDPGLGLRLIYFSYDVKMKEKGDIPEGYSVSREKKERFSLILESASTNQTSMYLCASSPTGRSGTDTQYFGPGTRLTVL.

The chain recombines TRBV5-1 with TRBJ2-5; 10 nucleotides align to TRBD1. CDR3 length: 13 residues. Germline trimming cut 5 bases from V and 5 bases from J; bases unmatched to any gene: 3. Germline loops: CDR1 SGHRS, CDR2 YFSETQ. CDR3 coding DNA: TGCGCCAGCAGTGACAGGGGGCTGGAGACCCAGTACTTC. Translation gives CASSDRGLETQYF.

The chain recombines TRBV9 with TRBJ2-2; TRBD2 is a possible D gene (5 bases). The V end lost 2 bases, the J end lost 6 bases, and 17 bases lay between the germline ends. The CDR3 is made up of 16 amino acids. Germline CDR1 is SGDLS and CDR2 is YYNGEE. CDR3 in amino acids: CASSVVGARVAGELFF. The CDR3 DNA follows: TGTGCCAGCAGCGTGGTCGGAGCGAGGGTGGCCGGGGAGCTGTTTTTT.

The chain recombines TRBV5-4 with TRBJ2-3, with TRBD2 matching 10 bases. The trim removed 7 bases at V and 5 bases at J, leaving 13 bases unmatched. CDR3 length: 16 residues. Germline values: CDR1 SGHNT, CDR2 YYREEE (reference sequence). The CDR3 DNA is TGTGCCAGCGCCAGAGGGAGCGGGGGGGCCGTAGATACGCAGTATTTT. It translates to CASARGSGGAVDTQYF.

This clone occurred once. This chain uses TRBV10-1 with TRBJ1-1; unclear D gene. Germline CDR1 is WNHNN and CDR2 is SYGVQD (reference sequence). The CDR3 loop spans 13 amino acids. V was clipped by 0 bases and J by 4 bases, with 6 bases between them. CDR3 in amino acids: CASSESTLTEAFF. CDR3 DNA: TGCGCCAGCAGTGAGTCGACTCTCACTGAAGCTTTCTTT.

The chain joins TRBV28 to TRBJ2-3; 7 bases are shared with TRBD2. The junction had 7 bases not matched to a gene; V was cut back by 2 bases and J by 2 bases. The CDR3 is made up of 16 amino acids. Per the germline V gene, CDR1 is MDHEN and CDR2 is SYDVKM. The CDR3 here is CASSLMAGAITDTQYF. The CDR3 DNA sequence: TGTGCCAGCAGTTTAATGGCGGGAGCAATCACAGATACGCAGTATTTT.

The V call is TRBV5-1, the J call TRBJ2-1; TRBD1 aligns across 8 bases. V shed 0 bases and J 6 bases; nucleotides not matched to a gene: 8. The CDR3 runs to 16 residues. Germline CDR1 SGHRS, CDR2 YFSETQ. The CDR3: CASSLGGTGGSNEQFF. The CDR3 DNA is TGCGCCAGCAGCTTGGGGGGGACAGGAGGCTCCAATGAGCAGTTCTTC.

The chain is built from TRBV5-1 and TRBJ1-6; D perhaps matches TRBD1 (5 bases). The V end lost 4 bases, the J end lost 5 bases, and 16 bases lay between the germline ends. The CDR3 length is 16 residues. Germline V gene lookup returns CDR1 SGHRS and CDR2 YFSETQ. The CDR3, as DNA: TGCGCCAGCAGCCGGACATATTCGGCCGATAATTCACCCCTCCACTTT. Translated, it gives CASSRTYSADNSPLHF.

The J gene is TRBJ1-2, the V gene TRBV6-2 or TRBV6-3, with TRBD1 matching 8 bases. This CDR3 contains 16 residues. CDR1 and CDR2 from the germline V gene are MNHEY and SVGEGT. The trim removed 2 bases at V and 3 bases at J, leaving 8 bases unmatched. CDR3 residues: CASSYRAGGYDYGYTF. CDR3 nucleotide sequence: TGTGCCAGCAGTTACCGGGCAGGGGGCTACGACTATGGCTACACCTTC.

This chain uses TRBV14 with TRBJ2-5; D possibly corresponds to TRBD1 (6 bases). The ends were cut back, 1 base at V and 1 base at J, with 13 bases in the middle. The CDR3 covers 16 residues. Germline lookup yields CDR1 SGHDN and CDR2 FVKESK. The CDR3 coding sequence is TGTGCCAGCAGCCAAGTGGCAGGGGCCAGCCAAGAGACCCAGTACTTC. It codes for CASSQVAGASQETQYF.

The CDR3 nucleotides are TGTGCCAGCAGCCAGGACTCCGAGCAGTACTTC. Translating it yields CASSQDSEQYF. The gene calls are TRBV7-2 and TRBJ2-7, with D possibly being TRBD2 (5 bases). From germline, CDR1 is SGHTA and CDR2 FQGNSA. Trimming removed 5 bases from V and 6 bases from J, with 8 bases in between. CDR3 length: 11 residues.

This chain connects TRBV7-9 to TRBJ2-1; the match to TRBD1 covers 8 bases. The CDR3 contains 17 residues. Germline-derived CDR1 and CDR2 are SEHNR and FQNEAQ (reference sequence). The V gene end was trimmed by 2 bases and the J gene end by 5 bases; junction bases not matched to a gene: 11. The chain's CDR3 is CASSLKGKDRAHNEQFF. Here the CDR3 DNA reads TGTGCCAGCAGCTTAAAGGGGAAGGACAGGGCCCACAATGAGCAGTTCTTC.

Of note for this clone: The sample holds other DNA sequences that translate to the same CDR3. CDR3 sequence reads: CASSLVAGFNQPQHF. CDR3 nucleotides: TGTGCCAGCAGCTTAGTGGCAGGATTCAATCAGCCCCAGCATTTT. The J gene is TRBJ1-5, the V gene TRBV7-2, with D unclear. V gave up 1 base and J gave up 3 bases, with 10 bases separating them. Germline CDR1 and CDR2: SGHTA and FQGNSA. This CDR3 is 15 amino acids long.

The V and J genes are TRBV5-4 and TRBJ1-1, with 7 bases lining up with TRBD1. Germline lookup yields CDR1 SGHNT and CDR2 YYREEE (reference sequence). The CDR3 has 16 residues. The ends lost 4 bases at V and 1 base at J; junction bases unmatched: 10. The CDR3 nucleotides read TGTGCCAGCAGCGCACCCACCGGGACAGCGAACACTGAAGCTTTCTTT. Translation: CASSAPTGTANTEAFF.

The V call is TRBV5-6, the J call TRBJ2-7; no definite D call. This CDR3 is built from 15 residues. Germline lookup yields CDR1 SGHDT and CDR2 YYEEEE. Trimming removed 1 base from V and 0 bases from J, with 11 bases in between. The CDR3 region is CASSLYSAVSYEQYF. Written as DNA, the CDR3 is TGTGCCAGCAGCTTGTACTCCGCTGTCTCCTACGAGCAGTACTTC.

This clone was recorded a few times. This chain uses TRBV9 with TRBJ2-5; D ambiguous. The V end lost 0 bases, the J end lost 5 bases, and 8 bases lay between the germline ends. Germline loops: CDR1 SGDLS, CDR2 YYNGEE. This CDR3 is built from 13 residues. The CDR3 loop is CASSVALVETQYF. As DNA, the CDR3 is TGTGCCAGCAGCGTAGCTCTCGTTGAGACCCAGTACTTC.

This sequence joins TRBV7-2 and TRBJ2-7; D not resolved. V was cut by 1 base and J by 0 bases, with 4 bases left in between. The CDR3 spans 13 residues. Germline CDR1 is SGHTA and CDR2 is FQGNSA. The CDR3 spells CASSLVHSYEQYF. The CDR3 region has the DNA TGTGCCAGCAGCTTAGTACACTCCTACGAGCAGTACTTC. Using reference TRBV7-2 and TRBJ2-7 for the parts outside the CDR3, the full variable domain is GAGVSQSPSNKVTEKGKDVELRCDPISGHTALYWYRQSLGQGLEFLIYFQGNSAPDKSGLPSDRFSAERTGGSVSTLTIQRTQQEDSAVYLCASSLVHSYEQYFGPGTRLTVT.

J is TRBJ2-1 and V is TRBV6-5; TRBD2 aligns across 7 bases. Germline CDR1 and CDR2: MNHEY and SVGAGI. V shed 2 bases, J shed 8 bases, and the junction held 9 bases outside the gene matches. The CDR3 loop spans 15 amino acids. CDR3 region: CASSYASGPLHEQFF. The CDR3 DNA reads TGTGCCAGCAGTTACGCTAGCGGCCCTCTTCATGAGCAGTTCTTC.

The V call is TRBV7-9, the J call TRBJ1-4, with D hard to call. Trimming pared 2 bases from V and 0 bases from J, leaving 7 bases between. Per the germline V gene, CDR1 is SEHNR and CDR2 is FQNEAQ (reference sequence). The CDR3 runs to 15 residues. CDR3 DNA: TGTGCCAGCAGCTTACGGACTGCAACTAATGAAAAACTGTTTTTT. Its protein product is CASSLRTATNEKLFF.

The chain joins TRBV5-5 to TRBJ2-7; 7 bases map to TRBD1. Germline V CDR1 and CDR2: SGHKS, YYEKEE (reference sequence). V was clipped by 5 bases and J by 3 bases; unmatched bases: 14. The CDR3 totals 16 residues. CDR3 sequence reads: CASSKNPGTEVYEQYF. CDR3 coding DNA: TGTGCCAGCAGTAAAAATCCCGGGACAGAAGTCTACGAGCAGTACTTC. Combining the CDR3 with reference TRBV5-5 and TRBJ2-7 gives the whole variable domain DAGVTQSPTHLIKTRGQQVTLRCSPISGHKSVSWYQQVLGQGPQFIFQYYEKEERGRGNFPDRFSARQFPNYSSELNVNALLLGDSALYLCASSKNPGTEVYEQYFGPGTRLTVT.

The rearrangement links TRBV5-1 to TRBJ1-6, with unresolved D. CDR3 length: 14 amino acids. Per germline, CDR1 SGHRS and CDR2 YFSETQ. Trimming shortened V by 1 base and J by 4 bases, and 6 bases separated the two germline ends. Here the CDR3 reads CASSLHGYNSPLHF. CDR3 sequence (DNA): TGCGCCAGCAGCTTGCACGGGTATAATTCACCCCTCCACTTT.

The genes are TRBV18 and TRBJ1-2; D may be TRBD1 (5 bases). The CDR3 spans 15 residues. The V gene lost 1 base and the J gene lost 2 bases, with 11 bases spanning the gap. Germline loops: CDR1 KGHSH, CDR2 LQKENI. The CDR3 nucleotides read TGTGCCAGCTCACCACTTCCGGGGGTAAACTATGGCTACACCTTC. This encodes CASSPLPGVNYGYTF. Full variable domain (remainder filled in from reference TRBV18 and TRBJ1-2): NAGVMQNPRHLVRRRGQEARLRCSPMKGHSHVYWYRQLPEEGLKFMVYLQKENIIDESGMPKERFSAEFPKEGPSILRIQQVVRGDSAAYFCASSPLPGVNYGYTFGSGTRLTVV.